The 26 T cell receptor beta chains in this list originate from one sample, sequenced in a study of T cells expressing NK-cell markers. TCRdb reprocessed the 5' RACE reads and keeps a single row for each CDR3 protein, giving no DNA. The listing contains approximately 460,000 distinct CDR3 sequences. The sequencing sample was made of blood T cells: a sorted CD56 or NKG2C T cell subset, CD4+ or CD8+ T cells, or bulk PBMC T cells (not recorded which). The source is a woman aged 18-69 years in good health.

The V gene is TRBV29-1, the J gene TRBJ2-1; TCRdb's D call, TRBD2, is unchecked because there is no DNA. The germline gives CDR1 SQVTM, CDR2 ANQGSEA. The CDR3 has 13 amino acids. CDR3: CSVTKRGAHEQFF.

This chain connects TRBV15 to TRBJ1-2. CDR1 LNHNV and CDR2 YYDKDF come from the germline V gene (reference sequence). The CDR3 is 15 residues long. The CDR3 reads CATSRDLSLGYGYTF.

The V and J genes are TRBV12-3 or TRBV12-4 and TRBJ1-1. This CDR3 contains 13 residues. This chain's CDR3 is CASSVQRDTEAFF.

V is TRBV7-9 and J is TRBJ2-3. This CDR3 contains 13 residues. Looked up from germline, CDR1 is SEHNR and CDR2 is FQNEAQ (reference sequence). The CDR3 is CASSPTYADTQYF.

The V call is TRBV12-3 or TRBV12-4, the J call TRBJ2-1; TCRdb indicates TRBD1, and absent DNA this call remains unverified. The CDR3 spans 15 residues. The CDR3 region is CASSYPQGLFNEQFF.

This rearrangement joins TRBV7-2 to TRBJ2-7; lacking DNA, the TRBD1 call made by TCRdb goes unchecked. This CDR3 is built from 14 residues. Per germline, CDR1 SGHTA and CDR2 FQGNSA. The CDR3 is CASSLGGLNYEQYF.

The genes are TRBV5-1 and TRBJ2-1; TCRdb's D call, TRBD2, is unchecked because there is no DNA. The CDR3 loop spans 14 amino acids. CDR1 and CDR2 (germline): SGHRS, YFSETQ. The CDR3 sequence: CASSLREAGNEQFF. Full variable domain (rest looked up from reference TRBV5-1 and TRBJ2-1): KAGVTQTPRYLIKTRGQQVTLSCSPISGHRSVSWYQQTPGQGLQFLFEYFSETQRNKGNFPGRFSGRQFSNSRSEMNVSTLELGDSALYLCASSLREAGNEQFFGPGTRLTVL.

This chain joins TRBV19 and TRBJ1-4; TCRdb reports TRBD1, a call that lacks DNA to check it against. Germline assignment: CDR1 LNHDA and CDR2 SQIVND (reference sequence). CDR3 length: 14 amino acids. CDR3 protein: CASATGRADEKLFF.

V gene TRBV20-1 combines with J gene TRBJ2-5; TCRdb reports TRBD2, a call that lacks DNA to check it against. Germline V gene lookup returns CDR1 DFQATT and CDR2 SNEGSKA (reference sequence). This CDR3 is 16 amino acids long. This chain's CDR3 is CSAINRGLAFQETQYF.

The chain recombines TRBV6-2 or TRBV6-3 with TRBJ2-2; with no DNA, the TCRdb D assignment of TRBD2 cannot be verified. The germline V gene has CDR1 MNHEY and CDR2 SVGEGT. This CDR3 comprises 15 residues. CDR3 region: CASIGRLDVSGELFF.

The chain links TRBV5-1 to TRBJ2-5. This CDR3 is built from 15 residues. CDR1 and CDR2 (germline): SGHRS, YFSETQ. The CDR3 here is CASSWGTQSQETQYF.

This chain uses TRBV25-1 with TRBJ2-7; TCRdb returns TRBD1, unconfirmable since there is no DNA. CDR3 length equals 17 residues. Germline V gene lookup returns CDR1 MGHDK and CDR2 SYGVNS. The CDR3 spells CASSDRGERKGTYEQYF.

The rearrangement uses TRBV4-1 and TRBJ1-4; the TRBD1 assignment by TCRdb is unverifiable without DNA. The CDR3 totals 17 residues. The germline V gene has CDR1 MGHRA and CDR2 YSYEKL. The CDR3 is CASTKDPTGDANEKLFF.

The chain links TRBV19 to TRBJ1-2. The germline CDR1 and CDR2 sequences are LNHDA and SQIVND (reference sequence). This CDR3 contains 14 residues. CDR3 protein: CASSIKGPGWGYTF.

The CDR3 here is CASSQDPGRLNTEAFF. The chain is built from TRBV4-3 and TRBJ1-1. This CDR3 has 16 amino acids. Germline V gene sequence: CDR1 LGHNA, CDR2 YSLEER.

The chain links TRBV6-2 or TRBV6-3 to TRBJ2-1; TCRdb outputs TRBD2, but without DNA this stays unchecked. The CDR3 runs 14 residues. Germline V gene data show CDR1 as MNHEY and CDR2 as SVGEGT. The CDR3 sequence is CASSYGLVRNEQFF.

The CDR3 sequence: CASSSRGTYGNTIYF. This chain uses TRBV7-2 with TRBJ1-3; TCRdb names TRBD1, which stays unverified in the absence of DNA. The germline V gene encodes CDR1 SGHTA and CDR2 FQGNSA. CDR3 length: 15 amino acids.

The J gene is TRBJ2-7, the V gene TRBV7-3; TCRdb picks TRBD2, but there is no DNA to check that call. The germline gives CDR1 SGHTA, CDR2 FQGTGA. The length of the CDR3 is 14 residues. CDR3 loop: CASSLAGGLNEQYF.

The genes are TRBV19 and TRBJ2-3; TCRdb calls TRBD1, which cannot be checked without DNA. CDR1 LNHDA and CDR2 SQIVND come from the germline V gene (reference sequence). CDR3 length: 14 amino acids. The CDR3 region is CASSWGSSTDTQYF.

V gene TRBV6-2 or TRBV6-3 combines with J gene TRBJ2-5; TCRdb's assignment of TRBD2 cannot be checked, as there is no DNA. Germline loops: CDR1 MNHEY, CDR2 SVGEGT. The CDR3 has 13 amino acids. CDR3 sequence reads: CASSHGWEETQYF.

The CDR3 sequence is CASSLTQRTYEQYF. The chain has TRBV28 and TRBJ2-7. The germline CDR1 and CDR2 sequences are MDHEN and SYDVKM. The CDR3 loop spans 14 amino acids.

The chain uses TRBV4-3 and TRBJ2-7; TCRdb picks TRBD2, but there is no DNA to check that call. CDR3 length equals 15 residues. Germline assignment: CDR1 LGHNA and CDR2 YSLEER. CDR3 amino acids: CASSLRLGTQYEQYF.

The chain carries TRBV7-2 and TRBJ1-2; TCRdb's D call of TRBD1 is untestable without DNA. The CDR3 runs 15 residues. Per germline, CDR1 SGHTA and CDR2 FQGNSA. CDR3 in amino acids: CASSLARDRGWGYTF.

This rearrangement joins TRBV7-2 to TRBJ1-3. This CDR3 contains 14 residues. Looked up from germline, CDR1 is SGHTA and CDR2 is FQGNSA. The CDR3 spells CASSLHTSGNTIYF.

This chain links TRBV5-1 with TRBJ2-5; TCRdb proposes TRBD1, but this gene call is untestable without DNA. This CDR3 comprises 14 residues. The V gene's germline CDR1 is SGHRS and CDR2 YFSETQ. CDR3 sequence reads: CASSLTGQKETQYF.

The gene calls are TRBV6-5 and TRBJ2-7; TCRdb names TRBD2, which stays unverified in the absence of DNA. The CDR3 is 16 residues long. The V gene's germline CDR1 is MNHEY and CDR2 SVGAGI. The CDR3 sequence: CASSYSYSGSGDEQYF.